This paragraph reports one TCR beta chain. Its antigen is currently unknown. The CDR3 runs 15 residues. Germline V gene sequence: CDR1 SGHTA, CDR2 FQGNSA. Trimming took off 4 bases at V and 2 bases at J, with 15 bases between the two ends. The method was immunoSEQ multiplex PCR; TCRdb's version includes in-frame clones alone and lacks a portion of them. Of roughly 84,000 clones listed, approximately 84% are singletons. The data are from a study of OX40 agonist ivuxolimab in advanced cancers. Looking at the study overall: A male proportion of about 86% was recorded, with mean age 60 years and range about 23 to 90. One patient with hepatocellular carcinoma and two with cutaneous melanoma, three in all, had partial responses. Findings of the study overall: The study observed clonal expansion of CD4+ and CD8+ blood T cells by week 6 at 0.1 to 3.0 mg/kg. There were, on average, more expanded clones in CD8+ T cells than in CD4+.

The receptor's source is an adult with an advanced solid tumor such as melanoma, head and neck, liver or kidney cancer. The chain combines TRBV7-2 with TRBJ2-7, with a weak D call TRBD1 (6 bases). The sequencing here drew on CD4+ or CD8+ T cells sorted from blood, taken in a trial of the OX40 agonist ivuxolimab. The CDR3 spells CASSSPGERAYEQYF. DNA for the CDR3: TGTGCCAGCAGCTCCCCAGGGGAACGGGCCTACGAGCAGTACTTC.